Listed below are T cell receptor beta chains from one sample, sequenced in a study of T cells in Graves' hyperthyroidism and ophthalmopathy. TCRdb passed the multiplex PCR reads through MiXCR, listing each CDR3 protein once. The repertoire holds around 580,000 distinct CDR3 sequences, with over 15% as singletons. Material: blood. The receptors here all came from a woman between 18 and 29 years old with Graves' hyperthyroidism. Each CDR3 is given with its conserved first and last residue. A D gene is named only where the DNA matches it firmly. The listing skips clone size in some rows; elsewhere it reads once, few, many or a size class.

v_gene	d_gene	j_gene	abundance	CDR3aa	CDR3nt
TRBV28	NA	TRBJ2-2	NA	CASSPGGMTGELFF	TGTGCCAGCAGTCCCGGTGGCATGACCGGGGAGCTGTTTTTT
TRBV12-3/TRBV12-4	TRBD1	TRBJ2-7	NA	CASSEQPTGAYEQYF	TGTGCCAGCAGTGAACAACCCACAGGGGCCTACGAGCAGTACTTC
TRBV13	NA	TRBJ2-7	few	CASSLGRGTDEQYF	TGTGCCAGCAGCTTAGGCCGGGGAACTGATGAGCAGTACTTC
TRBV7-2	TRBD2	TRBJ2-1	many	CASSWPPSGGYNEQFF	TGTGCCAGCAGCTGGCCCCCTAGCGGAGGGTACAATGAGCAGTTCTTC
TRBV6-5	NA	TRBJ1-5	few	CASSYSTFEPQHF	TGTGCCAGCAGTTACTCGACGTTCGAGCCCCAGCATTTT
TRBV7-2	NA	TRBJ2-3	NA	CASIPLGGGSTDTQYF	TGTGCCAGCATCCCCCTGGGGGGTGGGAGCACAGATACGCAGTATTTT
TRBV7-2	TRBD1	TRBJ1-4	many	CASSYDRDRHEKLFF	TGTGCCAGCAGCTATGACCGGGACAGACATGAAAAACTGTTTTTT
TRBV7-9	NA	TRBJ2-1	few	CASSIGTTLYNEQFF	TGTGCCAGCAGCATCGGGACCACCTTATACAATGAGCAGTTCTTC
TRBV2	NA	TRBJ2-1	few	CASSDEGNEQFF	TGTGCCAGCAGTGATGAGGGCAATGAGCAGTTCTTC
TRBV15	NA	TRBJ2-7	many	CATSPVRWTYEQYF	TGTGCCACCAGCCCCGTCAGGTGGACCTACGAGCAGTACTTC
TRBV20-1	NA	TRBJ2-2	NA	CSARDPLGGSGELFF	TGCAGTGCTAGAGATCCTTTGGGGGGTAGCGGGGAGCTGTTTTTT
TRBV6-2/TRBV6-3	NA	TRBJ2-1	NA	CASSYSIGVQSNEQFF	TGTGCCAGCAGTTACTCGATTGGGGTCCAGTCCAATGAGCAGTTCTTC
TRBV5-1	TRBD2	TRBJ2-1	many	CASSQGLAGVTEQFF	TGCGCCAGCAGCCAAGGACTAGCGGGAGTTACTGAGCAGTTCTTC
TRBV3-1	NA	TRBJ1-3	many	CASSQAPQGFGNTIYF	TGTGCCAGCAGCCAAGCCCCCCAGGGTTTCGGGAACACCATATATTTT
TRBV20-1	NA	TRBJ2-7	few	CSARLILPEQYF	TGCAGTGCTAGACTCATTCTACCTGAGCAGTACTTC
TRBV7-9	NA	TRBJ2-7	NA	CASSLGLDNSYEQYF	TGTGCCAGCAGCTTGGGGCTGGACAACTCCTACGAGCAGTACTTC
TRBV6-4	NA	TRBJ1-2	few	CASSPGAGPAVSYTF	TGTGCCAGCAGCCCGGGAGCCGGCCCAGCTGTAAGCTACACCTTC
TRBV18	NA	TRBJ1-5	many	CASSPGGGLGQPQHF	TGTGCCAGCTCACCAGGGGGGGGTCTTGGCCAGCCCCAGCATTTT
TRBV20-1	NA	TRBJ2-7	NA	CSARGGPGREQYF	TGCAGTGCTAGAGGGGGGCCGGGGCGAGAGCAGTACTTC
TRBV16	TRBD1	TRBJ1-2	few	CASSQSATGVGYTF	TGTGCCAGCAGCCAATCGGCGACAGGGGTGGGCTACACCTTC
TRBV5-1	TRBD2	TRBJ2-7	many	CASSPGRTIGSSGDYEQYF	TGCGCCAGCAGCCCAGGACGGACCATAGGCTCTAGCGGAGACTACGAGCAGTACTTC
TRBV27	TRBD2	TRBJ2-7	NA	CASRWTRNYEQYF	TGTGCCAGCAGGTGGACTAGGAACTACGAGCAGTACTTC
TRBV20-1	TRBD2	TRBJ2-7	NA	CSASGRAPQQYF	TGCAGTGCTAGCGGGAGGGCCCCCCAGCAGTACTTC
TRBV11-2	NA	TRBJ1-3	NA	CASSSRPGNTIYF	TGTGCCAGCAGCTCCCGGCCTGGAAACACCATATATTTT
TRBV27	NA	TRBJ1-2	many	CASSSAFQYGYTF	TGTGCCAGCAGTTCGGCCTTTCAATATGGCTACACCTTC
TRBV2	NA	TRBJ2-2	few	CASSEVGADTGELFF	TGTGCCAGCAGTGAAGTGGGAGCGGACACCGGGGAGCTGTTTTTT
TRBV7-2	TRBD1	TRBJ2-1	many	CASSPGQGSDEQFF	TGTGCCAGCAGCCCGGGACAGGGTTCCGATGAGCAGTTCTTC
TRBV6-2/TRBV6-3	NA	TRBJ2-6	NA	CASSYLFRGRIAGANVLTF	TGTGCCAGCAGTTACCTCTTTAGGGGCAGAATAGCTGGGGCCAACGTCCTGACTTTC
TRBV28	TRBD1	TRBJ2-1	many	CASIPTGTGGSHEQFF	TGTGCCAGCATTCCTACCGGGACAGGGGGTTCTCATGAGCAGTTCTTC
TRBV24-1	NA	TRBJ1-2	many	CATSDKGFFYGYTF	TGTGCCACCAGTGATAAAGGTTTCTTCTATGGCTACACCTTC
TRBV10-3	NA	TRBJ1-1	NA	CAISEGQSNTEAFF	TGTGCCATCAGTGAAGGGCAGTCGAACACTGAAGCTTTCTTT
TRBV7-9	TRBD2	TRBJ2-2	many	CASSISGTSGGELFF	TGTGCCAGCAGCATATCCGGGACTAGTGGCGGGGAGCTGTTTTTT
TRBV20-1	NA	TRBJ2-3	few	CSASEPVTDTQYF	TGCAGTGCTAGTGAACCGGTGACAGATACGCAGTATTTT
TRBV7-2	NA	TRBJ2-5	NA	CASSFRPQEPQYF	TGTGCCAGCAGCTTCCGGCCCCAAGAGCCCCAGTACTTC
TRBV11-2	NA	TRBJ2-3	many	CASSLSGGAGQTDTQYF	TGTGCCAGCAGCTTATCCGGGGGCGCGGGACAGACAGATACGCAGTATTTT
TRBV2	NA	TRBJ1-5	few	CASRPGSNNQPQHF	TGTGCCAGCAGACCAGGGAGCAACAATCAGCCCCAGCATTTT
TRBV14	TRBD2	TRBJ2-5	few	CASSQPRGGTETQYF	TGTGCCAGCAGCCAACCAAGGGGAGGGACGGAGACCCAGTACTTC
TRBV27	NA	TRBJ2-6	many	CASSLTSSGANVLTF	TGTGCCAGCAGCCTTACGAGCTCTGGGGCCAACGTCCTGACTTTC
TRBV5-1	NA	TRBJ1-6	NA	CASSLATQRYSPLHF	TGCGCCAGCAGCTTGGCCACTCAACGGTATTCACCCCTCCACTTT
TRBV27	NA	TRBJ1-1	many	CAIGKNTEAFF	TGTGCCATCGGAAAGAACACTGAAGCTTTCTTT
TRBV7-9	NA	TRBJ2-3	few	CASRLPAIDTQYF	TGTGCCAGCAGGTTGCCCGCAATAGATACGCAGTATTTT